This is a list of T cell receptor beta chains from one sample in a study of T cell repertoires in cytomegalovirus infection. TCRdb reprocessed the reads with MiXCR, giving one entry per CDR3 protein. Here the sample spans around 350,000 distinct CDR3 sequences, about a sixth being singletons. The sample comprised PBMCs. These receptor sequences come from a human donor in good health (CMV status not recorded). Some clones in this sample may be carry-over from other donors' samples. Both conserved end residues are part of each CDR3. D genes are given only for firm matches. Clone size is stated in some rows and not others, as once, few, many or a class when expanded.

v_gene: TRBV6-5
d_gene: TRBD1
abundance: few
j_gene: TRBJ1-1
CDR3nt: TGTGCCAGCAGTTACTGGACAGGGGACACTGAAGCTTTCTTT
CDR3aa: CASSYWTGDTEAFF

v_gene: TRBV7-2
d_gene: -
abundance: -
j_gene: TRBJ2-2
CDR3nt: TGTGCCAGCAGCCTATTTGGGACCTTCACCGGGGAGCTGTTTTTT
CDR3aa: CASSLFGTFTGELFF

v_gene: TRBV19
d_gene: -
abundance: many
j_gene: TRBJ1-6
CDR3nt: TGTGCCAGTACCCAAATGAGGGGTCCCGGATCACCCCTCCACTTT
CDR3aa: CASTQMRGPGSPLHF

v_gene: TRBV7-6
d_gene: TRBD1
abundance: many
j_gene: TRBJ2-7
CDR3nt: TGTGCCAGCAGCCCAGAGGAAGGACAGGGGGTCGCCGCCTACGAGCAGTACTTC
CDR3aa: CASSPEEGQGVAAYEQYF

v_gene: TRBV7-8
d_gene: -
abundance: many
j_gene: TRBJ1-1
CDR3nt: TGTGCCAGCAGTACGGACAGAAACTTCGGTCGAGCTTTCTTT
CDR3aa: CASSTDRNFGRAFF

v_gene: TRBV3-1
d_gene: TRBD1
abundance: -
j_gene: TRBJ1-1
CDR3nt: TGTGCCAGCAGCCAAGCAACAGGGGGCACTGAAGCTTTCTTT
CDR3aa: CASSQATGGTEAFF

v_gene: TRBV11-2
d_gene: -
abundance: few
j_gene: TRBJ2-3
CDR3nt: TGTGCCAGCAGCTTTAGTGGCAAAAGCACAGATACGCAGTATTTT
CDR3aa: CASSFSGKSTDTQYF

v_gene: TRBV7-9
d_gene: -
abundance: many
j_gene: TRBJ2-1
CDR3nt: TGTGCCAGCAGCTGGGGACCGGCGGAGGAGTTCTTC
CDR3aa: CASSWGPAEEFF

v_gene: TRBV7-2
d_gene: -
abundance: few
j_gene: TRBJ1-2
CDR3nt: TGTGCCAGCAGCTTACCGGGAACAGGGCGATCCGGCTACACCTTC
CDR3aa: CASSLPGTGRSGYTF

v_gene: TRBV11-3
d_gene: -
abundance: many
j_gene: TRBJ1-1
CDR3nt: TGTGCCAGCAGCTTAGATTCGGGGGAAACTGAAGCTTTCTTT
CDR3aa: CASSLDSGETEAFF

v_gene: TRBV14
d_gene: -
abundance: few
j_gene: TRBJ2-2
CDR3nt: TGTGCCAGCGCCCCGATTAGCGCCGGCACCGGGGAGCTGTTTTTT
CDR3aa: CASAPISAGTGELFF

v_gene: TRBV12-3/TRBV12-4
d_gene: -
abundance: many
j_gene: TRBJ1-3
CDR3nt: TGTGCCAGCAGTCACAGAGGCCCGATCCGAAACACCATATATTTT
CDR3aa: CASSHRGPIRNTIYF

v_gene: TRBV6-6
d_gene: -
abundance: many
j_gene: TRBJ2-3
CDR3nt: TGTGCCAGCTTCCGCGGGGCTCGTACTAGCACAGATACGCAGTATTTT
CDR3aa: CASFRGARTSTDTQYF

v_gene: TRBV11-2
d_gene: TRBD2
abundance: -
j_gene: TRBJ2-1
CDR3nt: TGTGCCAGCAGCTTAGCGGCGACTAGCGGGAGACCTTCCTACAATGAGCAGTTCTTC
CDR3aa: CASSLAATSGRPSYNEQFF

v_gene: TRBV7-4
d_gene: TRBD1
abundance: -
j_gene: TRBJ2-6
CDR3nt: TGTGCCAGCAGCTCGGGCAGGGGGCTTGCTGGGGCCAACGTCCTGACTTTC
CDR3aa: CASSSGRGLAGANVLTF

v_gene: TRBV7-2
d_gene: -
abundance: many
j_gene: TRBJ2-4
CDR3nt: TGTGCCAGCAGCTTAGTGGCAGGGGGGGACATTCAGTACTTC
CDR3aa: CASSLVAGGDIQYF

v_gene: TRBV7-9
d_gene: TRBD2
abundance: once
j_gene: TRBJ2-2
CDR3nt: TGTGCCAGCAGCCGAGCGGGAGGGGACACCGGGGAGCTGTTTTTT
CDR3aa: CASSRAGGDTGELFF

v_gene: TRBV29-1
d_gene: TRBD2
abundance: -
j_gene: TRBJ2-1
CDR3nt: TGCAGCGTTGGCGGGACTACTAACAATGAGCAGTTCTTC
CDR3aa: CSVGGTTNNEQFF

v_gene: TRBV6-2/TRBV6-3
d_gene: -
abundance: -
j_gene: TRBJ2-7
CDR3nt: TGTGCCAGCAGCCTGACTACCACGGGACTCCTCTTC
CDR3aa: CASSLTTTGLLF

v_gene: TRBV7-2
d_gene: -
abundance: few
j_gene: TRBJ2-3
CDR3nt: TGTGCCAGCAGCTTCGGGACCTCCCACGGAGATACGCAGTATTTT
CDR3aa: CASSFGTSHGDTQYF

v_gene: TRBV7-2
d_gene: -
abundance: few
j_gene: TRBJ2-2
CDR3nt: TGTGCCAGCGGCGGACGCGCTATAAGTGGCACCGGGGAGCTGTTTTTT
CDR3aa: CASGGRAISGTGELFF

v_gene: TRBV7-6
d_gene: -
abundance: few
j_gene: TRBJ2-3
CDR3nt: TGTGCCAGCAGCTTAGATCCGGCTAGCACAGATACGCAGTATTTT
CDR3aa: CASSLDPASTDTQYF

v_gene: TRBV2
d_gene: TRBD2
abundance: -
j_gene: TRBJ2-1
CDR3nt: TGTGCCAGCAGTCCACGACTAGCGGGGGGAAACAATGAGCAGTTCTTC
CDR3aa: CASSPRLAGGNNEQFF

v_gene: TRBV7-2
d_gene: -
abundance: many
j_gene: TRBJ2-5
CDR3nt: TGTGCCAGCAGCTTAGTAGTCCAAGAGACCCAGTACTTC
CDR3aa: CASSLVVQETQYF

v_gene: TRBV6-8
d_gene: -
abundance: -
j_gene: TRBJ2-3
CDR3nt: TGTGCCAGCACTTGGTCTAGCACAACAGATACGCAGTATTTT
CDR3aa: CASTWSSTTDTQYF

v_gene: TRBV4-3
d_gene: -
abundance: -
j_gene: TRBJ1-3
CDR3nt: TGCGCCAGCAGCCAACAGGGGCGGGCTGGAAACACCATATATTTT
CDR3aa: CASSQQGRAGNTIYF

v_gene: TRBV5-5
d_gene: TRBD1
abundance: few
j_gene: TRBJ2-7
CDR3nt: TGTGCCAGCAGCGCCAGGGGGCTCAGTCGCGAGCAGTACTTC
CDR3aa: CASSARGLSREQYF

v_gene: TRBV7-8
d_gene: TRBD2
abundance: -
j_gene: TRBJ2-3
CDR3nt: TGTGCCAGCCTACTAGCGGGAGGACCAGATACGCAGTATTTT
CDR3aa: CASLLAGGPDTQYF

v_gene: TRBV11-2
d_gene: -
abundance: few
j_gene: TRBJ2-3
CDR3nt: TGTGCCAGCAGCTTTTGGGGGCGAGACACAGATACGCAGTATTTT
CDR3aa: CASSFWGRDTDTQYF

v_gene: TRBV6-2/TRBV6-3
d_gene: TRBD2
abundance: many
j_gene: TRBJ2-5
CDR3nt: TGTGCCACCTCGGGACCAACTAGCGGTGGGGAGACCCAGTACTTC
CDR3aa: CATSGPTSGGETQYF

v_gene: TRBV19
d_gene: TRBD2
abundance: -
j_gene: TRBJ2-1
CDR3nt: TGTGCCAGTACGGGACTAGCCCTCGTGGGTGAGCAGTTCTTC
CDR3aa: CASTGLALVGEQFF

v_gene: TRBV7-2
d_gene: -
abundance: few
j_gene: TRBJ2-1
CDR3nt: TGTGCCAGCAGTACCTCCTTTGGGAATGAGCAGTTCTTC
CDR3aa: CASSTSFGNEQFF

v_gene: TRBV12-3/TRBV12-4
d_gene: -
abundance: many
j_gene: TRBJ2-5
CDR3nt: TGTGCCAGCATGCGGGCGGGCACCTCCCAAGAGACCCAGTACTTC
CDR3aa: CASMRAGTSQETQYF